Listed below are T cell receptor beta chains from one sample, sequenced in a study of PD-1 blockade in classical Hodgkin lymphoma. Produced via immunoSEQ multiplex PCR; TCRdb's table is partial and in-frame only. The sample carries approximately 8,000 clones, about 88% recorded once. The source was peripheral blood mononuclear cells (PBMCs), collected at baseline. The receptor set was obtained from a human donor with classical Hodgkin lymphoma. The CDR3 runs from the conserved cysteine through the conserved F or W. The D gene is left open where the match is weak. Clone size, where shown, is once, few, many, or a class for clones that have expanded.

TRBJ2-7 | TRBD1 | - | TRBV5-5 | CASSFSRDRGYEQYF | TGTGCCAGCAGCTTCTCCCGGGACAGGGGGTACGAGCAGTACTTC
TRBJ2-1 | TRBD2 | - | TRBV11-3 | CASSPPSSGSGAGEQFF | TGTGCCAGCAGCCCTCCCTCTAGCGGGAGTGGGGCGGGTGAGCAGTTCTTC
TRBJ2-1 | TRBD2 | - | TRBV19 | CASSIRGLAGGGEQFF | TGTGCCAGTAGTATACGAGGACTAGCGGGAGGAGGGGAGCAGTTCTTC
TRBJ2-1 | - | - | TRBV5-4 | CASSSYVRDGQFF | TGTGCCAGCAGCTCCTACGTCCGGGATGGGCAGTTCTTC
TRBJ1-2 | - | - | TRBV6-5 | CASGLQGGSYGYTF | TGTGCCAGCGGGTTACAGGGTGGGAGCTATGGCTACACCTTC
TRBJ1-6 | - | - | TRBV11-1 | CASSRPHSPLHF | TGTGCCAGCAGCCGGCCTCATTCACCCCTCCACTTT
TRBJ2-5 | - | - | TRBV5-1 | CASSPSGDQETQYF | TGCGCCAGCAGCCCAAGTGGGGATCAAGAGACCCAGTACTTC
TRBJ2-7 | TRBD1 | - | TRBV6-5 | CASSYSGTGREYF | TGTGCCAGCAGTTACTCGGGGACAGGGCGGGAGTACTTC
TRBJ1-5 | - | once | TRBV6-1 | CASSVHYSNQPQHF | TGTGCCAGCAGTGTACACTATAGCAATCAGCCCCAGCATTTT
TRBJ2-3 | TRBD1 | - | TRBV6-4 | CASSGPSRLGTGTQYF | TGTGCCAGCAGTGGCCCTTCTCGCCTCGGGACAGGCACGCAGTATTTT
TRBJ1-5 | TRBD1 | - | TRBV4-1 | CASSQAPGQGSGPQHF | TGCGCCAGCAGCCAGGCACCGGGACAGGGTTCGGGGCCCCAGCATTTT
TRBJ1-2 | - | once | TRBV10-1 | CASSEGYAGQLHYGYTF | TGCGCCAGCAGTGAGGGGTACGCGGGGCAGCTGCATTATGGCTACACCTTC
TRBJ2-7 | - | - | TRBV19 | CASTPYGGGTYEQYF | TGTGCCAGTACCCCCTACGGGGGCGGCACCTACGAGCAGTACTTC
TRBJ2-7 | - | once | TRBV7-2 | CASSRTWGQGSDEQYF | TGTGCCAGCAGTCGGACCTGGGGGCAGGGTTCTGACGAGCAGTACTTC
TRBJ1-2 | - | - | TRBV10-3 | CAISERGNGYGYTF | TGTGCCATCAGTGAGAGGGGAAACGGGTATGGCTACACCTTC
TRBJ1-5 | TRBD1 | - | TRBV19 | CASSWEDRQPQHF | TGTGCCAGTAGTTGGGAGGACAGGCAGCCCCAGCATTTT
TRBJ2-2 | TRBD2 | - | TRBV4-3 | CASSRGGRNTGELFF | TGCGCCAGCAGCCGAGGCGGGAGAAACACCGGGGAGCTGTTTTTT
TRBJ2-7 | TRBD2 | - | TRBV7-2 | CASSLVWLAGGPYEQYF | TGTGCCAGCAGCTTAGTTTGGCTAGCGGGAGGGCCATACGAGCAGTACTTC
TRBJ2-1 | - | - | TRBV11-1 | CASSPRSPDHAEQFF | TGTGCCAGCAGCCCCCGCTCACCAGATCACGCTGAGCAGTTCTTC
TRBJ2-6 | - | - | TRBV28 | CASRVLSRGMGAGANVLTF | TGTGCCAGCAGAGTTCTATCTCGGGGGATGGGAGCTGGGGCCAACGTCCTGACTTTC
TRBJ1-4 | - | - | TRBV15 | CATGTYREKLFF | TGTGCCACCGGGACTTACAGGGAAAAACTGTTTTTT
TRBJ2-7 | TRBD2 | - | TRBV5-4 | CASSLGLAGRGEQYF | TGTGCCAGCAGCTTGGGACTAGCGGGACGAGGCGAGCAGTACTTC
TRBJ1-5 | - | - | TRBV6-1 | CASITGDQPQHF | TGTGCCAGCATAACTGGAGATCAGCCCCAGCATTTT
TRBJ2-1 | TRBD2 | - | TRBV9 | CASSPRTSGYNEQFF | TGTGCCAGCAGCCCCCGGACTAGCGGTTACAATGAGCAGTTCTTC
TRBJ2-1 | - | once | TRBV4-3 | CASSQTATSRANNEQFF | TGCGCCAGCAGCCAGACCGCCACTTCGAGAGCTAACAATGAGCAGTTCTTC
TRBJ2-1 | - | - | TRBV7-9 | CASSFPREQFF | TGTGCCAGCAGCTTTCCCCGGGAGCAGTTCTTC
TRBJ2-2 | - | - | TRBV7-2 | CASKSGGGELFF | TGTGCCAGCAAGTCCGGAGGCGGGGAGCTGTTTTTT
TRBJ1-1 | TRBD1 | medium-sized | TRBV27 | CASSLLDRGTEAFF | TGTGCCAGCAGTTTACTCGACAGGGGCACTGAAGCTTTCTTT
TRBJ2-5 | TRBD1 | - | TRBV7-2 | CASSPRTGVVTQYF | TGTGCCAGCAGCCCACGGACAGGGGTAGTGACCCAGTACTTC
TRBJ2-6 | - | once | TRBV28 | CASSFLGSGANVLTF | TGTGCCAGCAGTTTTCTAGGGTCTGGGGCCAACGTCCTGACTTTC
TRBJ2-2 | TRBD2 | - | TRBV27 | CASSDKSGRYTGELFF | TGTGCCAGCAGTGATAAGAGCGGGAGGTACACCGGGGAGCTGTTTTTT
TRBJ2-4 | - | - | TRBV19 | CASSIGSRGNIQYF | TGTGCCAGTAGTATAGGCAGTCGGGGAAACATTCAGTACTTC
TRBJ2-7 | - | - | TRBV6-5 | CASIGGYRSYEQYF | TGTGCCAGCATCGGCGGCTATCGGTCCTACGAGCAGTACTTC
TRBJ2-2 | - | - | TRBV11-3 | CASSLDRGELFF | TGTGCCAGCAGCTTAGATCGCGGGGAGCTGTTTTTT
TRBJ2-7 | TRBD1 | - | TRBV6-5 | CASRDRTGGSYEQYF | TGTGCCAGCAGGGACCGGACAGGTGGTTCCTACGAGCAGTACTTC
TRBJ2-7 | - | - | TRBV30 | CAWGSPLRPSYEQYF | TGTGCCTGGGGCTCCCCCCTCCGACCCTCTTACGAGCAGTACTTC